This T cell receptor (beta chain) was obtained from a study of T cell responses to AZD1222 COVID-19 vaccine. In the case of this clone: What it binds is unknown.

Study-wide findings and caveats: CD4 TCRs associated with vaccination spanned spike, dominating at 160-218 and 743-854.

Germline CDR1 SNHLY, CDR2 FYNNEI. This CDR3 comprises 13 residues. Trimming stripped 5 bases from V and 3 bases from J, with 11 bases between. Assay used: immunoSEQ multiplex PCR; TCRdb lists only in-frame clones, some missing. Seen here are 89,000 or so clones, around 90% observed once, and the top ten hold approximately 10%. Pooling of second doses given at about 4 or about 12 weeks was done. The rearrangement joins TRBV2 to TRBJ2-7; a weak D match, TRBD2 (5 bases). The source of this sequence is an adult who received the AZD1222 COVID-19 vaccine. The material sequenced was peripheral blood, taken 28 days after the second AZD1222 dose. CDR3 nucleotides: TGTGCCAGCAGTATAGGACGGGGCTACGAGCAGTACTTC. Translating it yields CASSIGRGYEQYF.